This TCR beta chain is from a study of Graves' ophthalmopathy and Graves' hyperthyroidism. Amplification of the TCR beta CDR3 regions used RNA transcripts (as template). First-round RT-PCR employed HTBI primers, with a second-round multiplex PCR after it. TCRdb re-called the multiplex PCR reads with MiXCR, one entry per CDR3 protein. Of around 16,000 distinct CDR3 sequences listed, 45% to 55% are singletons. The hyperthyroidism patients had a new diagnosis of under 2 months' duration and were aged 18 to 65. Pregnancy or lactation, uncontrolled infections and other autoimmune diseases were grounds for excluding patients. This CDR3 spans 15 amino acids. Germline values: CDR1 DFQATT, CDR2 SNEGSKA (reference sequence). J was trimmed by 7 bases and V by 5 bases; bases with no gene match: 16.

This sequence joins TRBV20-1 and TRBJ2-7, with 8 bases that match TRBD2. Sequenced: peripheral blood. The clonotype comes from a woman in her thirties or forties with stable Graves' hyperthyroidism. The CDR3 sequence is CSAERDGGRTLEQYF. The CDR3 DNA follows: TGCAGTGCTGAGCGGGATGGCGGGAGGACCCTAGAGCAGTACTTC.